The 13 T cell receptor beta chains below come from one sample, sequenced in a study of blood T cell repertoires in COVID-19. Data came from immunoSEQ multiplex PCR; TCRdb stores just in-frame clones and leaves some out. This sample has about 260,000 clones; 75% to 95% occur once, and the top ten carry under 3%. Sequenced material: peripheral blood. These receptors were collected from a young adult with COVID-19, enrolled during active disease.

With regard to this clone: One end of the junction is discordant with germline, which a read error may explain. V gene TRBV6-2 or TRBV6-3 combines with J gene TRBJ2-3; 13 bases map to TRBD2. Germline values: CDR1 MNHEY, CDR2 SVGEGT. The length of the CDR3 is 16 residues. In DNA form, the CDR3 reads TGTGCCAGCAGTTTACTAGCGGGAGGGAGCAAAGATACGCAGTATTTT. Translation gives CASSLLAGGSKDTQYF.

V and J are TRBV7-9 and TRBJ2-1; D is unclear. CDR1 SEHNR and CDR2 FQNEAQ come from the germline V gene (reference sequence). The CDR3 has 14 amino acids. V shed 2 bases and J shed 8 bases, with 13 bases lying between them. CDR3 sequence (DNA): TGTGCCAGCAGCTTAAACCGCCTGGCCGATGAGCAGTTCTTC. Translated: CASSLNRLADEQFF.

A remark on this clone: This CDR3 is also generated by other DNA sequences in the sample. The rearrangement joins TRBV4-1 to TRBJ2-7; 8 nucleotides agree with TRBD1. This CDR3 region has 14 residues. From germline, CDR1 is MGHRA and CDR2 YSYEKL. V lost 1 base and J lost 7; bases outside the gene matches: 6. The CDR3 sequence is CASSQGTGLGEQYF. The CDR3 nucleotides read TGCGCCAGCAGCCAAGGGACAGGGTTAGGGGAGCAGTACTTC.

Written as DNA, the CDR3 is TGTGCCAGCGCTTGGGGGCCCTACAATGAGCAGTTCTTC. Residues: CASAWGPYNEQFF. J is TRBJ2-1 and V is TRBV19, with a weak D call TRBD1 (6 bases). Germline CDR1 and CDR2: LNHDA and SQIVND (reference sequence). V lost 9 bases to trimming and J lost 2 bases, with 11 bases between them. CDR3 size: 13 residues.

The CDR3: CASSRDYEQYF. The CDR3 region has the DNA TGTGCCAGCAGCCGAGACTACGAGCAGTACTTC. The chain employs TRBV6-2 or TRBV6-3 and TRBJ2-7, with D unresolved. Germline V gene sequence: CDR1 MNHEY, CDR2 SVGEGT. V lost 6 bases to trimming and J lost 3 bases, with 6 bases between them. The CDR3 consists of 11 residues.

The chain is built from TRBV30 and TRBJ1-2, with 11 bases aligning to TRBD1. The germline CDR1 and CDR2 sequences are GTSNPN and SVGIG (reference sequence). This CDR3 contains 14 residues. V shed 5 bases and J 2 bases; nucleotides not matched to a gene: 4. For the CDR3, the DNA is TGTGCCTGGTCAAGGGACAGGGGGAACTATGGCTACACCTTC. Translated: CAWSRDRGNYGYTF.

V gene TRBV5-1 combines with J gene TRBJ2-7; maybe TRBD1 (6 bases). The germline V gene has CDR1 SGHRS and CDR2 YFSETQ. V lost 0 bases and J lost 6, with 16 bases in between. The CDR3 extends over 15 amino acids. The CDR3 DNA reads TGCGCCAGCAGCTTGGAACCCGGGCAGGGGACCGAGCAGTACTTC. Translating it yields CASSLEPGQGTEQYF. The full variable domain, rest sourced from reference TRBV5-1 and TRBJ2-7, is KAGVTQTPRYLIKTRGQQVTLSCSPISGHRSVSWYQQTPGQGLQFLFEYFSETQRNKGNFPGRFSGRQFSNSRSEMNVSTLELGDSALYLCASSLEPGQGTEQYFGPGTRLTVT.

The chain is built from TRBV7-2 and TRBJ1-5; D possibly corresponds to TRBD1 (5 bases). Germline V gives CDR1 SGHTA, CDR2 FQGNSA. V was shortened by 1 base and J by 0 bases, with 13 bases between the two germline ends. The CDR3 is 17 residues long. CDR3 loop: CASSLGYGGNSNQPQHF. The DNA for the CDR3 is TGTGCCAGCAGCTTAGGGTATGGGGGGAATAGCAATCAGCCCCAGCATTTT.

The V gene is TRBV5-4, the J gene TRBJ2-1; TRBD2 agrees at 13 bases. This CDR3 has 16 residues. Germline-derived CDR1 and CDR2 are SGHNT and YYREEE (reference sequence). Unmatched junction bases numbered 10, after V lost 5 bases and J lost 8 bases. CDR3 nucleotide sequence: TGTGCCAGCAGTCGGCCGACTAGCGGGAGGTGGGATGAGCAGTTCTTC. This sequence encodes CASSRPTSGRWDEQFF.

The rearrangement joins TRBV5-6 to TRBJ2-3, with TRBD1 as a possible D gene (6 bases). Germline V gene data show CDR1 as SGHDT and CDR2 as YYEEEE. The CDR3 runs 14 residues. Deletions cut 1 base from V and 1 base from J, with 7 bases between. The DNA of the CDR3 is TGTGCCAGCAGCTTGCCAGGGGGCACAGATACGCAGTATTTT. Translation: CASSLPGGTDTQYF.

The rearrangement joins TRBV28 to TRBJ2-1; 11 nucleotides agree with TRBD2. V lost 1 base and J lost 8; bases outside the gene matches: 1. The germline gives CDR1 MDHEN, CDR2 SYDVKM. The CDR3 is 14 amino acids. The CDR3 coding sequence is TGTGCCAGCAGTTTATTAGCGGGAGGGGATGAGCAGTTCTTC. Residues: CASSLLAGGDEQFF.

CDR3 protein: CASSYLGGNYGYTF. The CDR3 nucleotides are TGTGCCAGCAGTTACCTAGGGGGAAACTATGGCTACACCTTC. The V and J genes are TRBV6-5 and TRBJ1-2; possibly TRBD1 for D (6 bases). The CDR3 runs 14 residues. Trimming took 2 bases from V and 2 from J, leaving 9 bases between them. The germline CDR1 and CDR2 sequences are MNHEY and SVGAGI.

This clone is a singleton in its sample. The rearrangement joins TRBV19 to TRBJ2-3, with TRBD1 as a possible D gene (5 bases). Germline V gene lookup returns CDR1 LNHDA and CDR2 SQIVND (reference sequence). Trimming removed 6 bases from V and 2 bases from J, with 18 bases in between. The CDR3 spans 16 residues. The CDR3 DNA sequence: TGTGCCAGTAGCCCCCTTACAGGCCTATTCACAGATACGCAGTATTTT. It is translated as CASSPLTGLFTDTQYF.